This TCR beta chain stems from a study of CD8 T cells in Susac syndrome. Study at large: Patients with Susac syndrome were, at the time of blood collection, therapy-naive, maintained on corticosteroids, or maintained on intravenous immunoglobulin alone. Study-level results: The study identified about sixteen and five Susac-specific public clones in total CD8+ and CD8+ TEMRA repertoires. Among people with Susac, CD8+ clonal expansion was greatest in TEMRA cells and active patients.

The CDR3 sequence is 17 residues long. V dropped 6 bases and J dropped 0; count of bases not matched to a gene: 12. Germline V lookup: CDR1 DFQATT, CDR2 SNEGSKA (reference sequence). The RNA input was 0.5 to 1 ug, and it was reverse transcribed with random hexamers. One entry per CDR3 protein results from TCRdb running MiXCR on the immunoSEQ multiplex PCR reads. The sample has 56,000 or so distinct CDR3 sequences; over 90% are singletons. About this clonotype itself: Antigen: not known.

The specimen sequenced was CD8+ T cells from PBMCs. The receptor comes from a human donor with Susac syndrome. This chain uses TRBV20-1 with TRBJ1-5; TRBD1 matches at 9 bases. In DNA, the CDR3 is TGCAGTGCCGCTCCGGGACAGGGCCTATATAGCAATCAGCCCCAGCATTTT. This translates into CSAAPGQGLYSNQPQHF.